The 12 T cell receptor beta chains below all came from one sample that was sequenced in a study of vaccination and CD4 T cells after COVID-19. An Oncomine TCR Beta short-read assay was used to sequence the DNA from cultured CD4+ T cells. From the PCR reads, TCRdb called clonotypes with MiXCR, one entry per CDR3 protein. The sample includes some 10,000 distinct CDR3 sequences, 50% to 70% of them seen just once. These receptors have no known antigen. Noted treatment: approximately 9-day PBMC culture with coronavirus spike peptide pools or control peptides (ViraFEST assay). The sample consisted of CD4+ T cells from blood, cultured in vitro. All receptors come from a human donor who had recovered from COVID-19.

The chain uses TRBV6-2 or TRBV6-3 and TRBJ1-5; no reliable D call. Germline CDR1 is MNHEY and CDR2 is SVGEGT. There are 15 residues in the CDR3. Deletions cut 0 bases from V and 3 bases from J, with 9 bases between. CDR3 nucleotide sequence: TGTGCCAGCAGTTACTCCGGACGGATCAATCAGCCCCAGCATTTT. Encoded protein: CASSYSGRINQPQHF.

This clonotype occurred once. This chain joins TRBV20-1 and TRBJ2-1; 7 bases align to TRBD1. The CDR3 covers 12 residues. Germline values: CDR1 DFQATT, CDR2 SNEGSKA (reference sequence). V lost 7 bases and J lost 2; bases outside the gene matches: 2. For the CDR3, the DNA is TGCAGTGGGCAGGGGGCCTACAATGAGCAGTTCTTC. It encodes CSGQGAYNEQFF.

The chain has TRBV12-3 or TRBV12-4 and TRBJ1-2, with D tentatively TRBD1 (5 bases). The length of the CDR3 is 13 residues. V gave up 9 bases and J gave up 3 bases, with 14 bases separating them. DNA of the CDR3: TGTGCCAGTGGGACCGGGTGGGACTATGGCTACACCTTC. Translation: CASGTGWDYGYTF.

This clonotype was counted between two and nine times. The rearrangement joins TRBV20-1 to TRBJ1-1; D remains ambiguous. CDR3 length: 12 amino acids. The germline V gene encodes CDR1 DFQATT and CDR2 SNEGSKA (reference sequence). With 2 bases removed from V and 0 bases from J, the gap between germline ends came to 4 bases. The CDR3 DNA sequence: TGCAGTGCTAGAAAAGTGAACACTGAAGCTTTCTTT. It encodes CSARKVNTEAFF.

V usage is TRBV30 and J usage is TRBJ1-4; D might be TRBD1 (5 bases). Germline V gene lookup returns CDR1 GTSNPN and CDR2 SVGIG (reference sequence). Trimming pared 3 bases from V and 12 bases from J, leaving 17 bases between. The CDR3 is made up of 13 amino acids. The CDR3: CAWSLGVRGELFF. In DNA form, the CDR3 reads TGTGCCTGGAGCCTAGGGGTCCGGGGGGAACTGTTTTTT.

This rearrangement joins TRBV20-1 to TRBJ2-7; 11 positions agree with TRBD2. The V segment lost 5 bases and the J segment 2 bases; nucleotides outside the gene matches: 8. The CDR3 runs to 15 residues. Germline V CDR1 and CDR2: DFQATT, SNEGSKA (reference sequence). CDR3 protein: CSARSGTSGTYEQYF. The CDR3 bases are TGCAGTGCTCGATCCGGGACTAGCGGAACCTACGAGCAGTACTTC.

The gene calls are TRBV7-2 and TRBJ2-4, with D perhaps matching TRBD1 (6 bases). Trimming cost V 4 bases and J 8 bases, with 6 bases left between them. The germline CDR1 and CDR2 sequences are SGHTA and FQGNSA. The CDR3 totals 11 residues. CDR3 protein: CASSYRDIQYF. The DNA of the CDR3 is TGTGCCAGCAGCTACAGGGACATTCAGTACTTC.

This clonotype was recorded once. The chain joins TRBV6-1 to TRBJ1-1, with D possibly matching TRBD1 (5 bases). Germline CDR1 and CDR2: MNHNS and SASEGT. The length of the CDR3 is 17 residues. Trimming took off 6 bases at V and 6 bases at J, with 26 bases between the two ends. The CDR3: CASRRLQGALRGAEAFF. For the CDR3, the DNA is TGTGCCAGCAGACGCCTTCAGGGAGCCCTCCGGGGAGCTGAAGCTTTCTTT.

The chain couples TRBV23-1 to TRBJ1-1; D is unresolved. TRBV23-1 is given ORF status, its function remaining uncertain. The CDR3 covers 10 residues. With 4 bases removed from V and 7 bases from J, the gap between germline ends came to 4 bases. The CDR3 sequence is CASSPLEAFF. The CDR3 DNA is TGCGCCAGCAGTCCGCTTGAAGCTTTCTTT.

The chain has TRBV20-1 and TRBJ2-3; D is possibly TRBD1 (5 bases). Germline loops: CDR1 DFQATT, CDR2 SNEGSKA (reference sequence). V lost 7 bases, J lost 6 bases, and 17 bases lay in between. The length of the CDR3 is 13 residues. For the CDR3, the DNA is TGCAGTGTCCAGGGCCCCGCTAGGGATACGCAGTATTTT. This translates into CSVQGPARDTQYF.

Concerning this clonotype itself: A read error may account for a junction end that differs from germline. The CDR3 loop is CASSGFDGGDLIF. The CDR3 bases are TGTGCCAGCAGCGGATTCGACGGGGGCGATCTCATTTTC. This chain links TRBV14 with TRBJ2-7; D may be TRBD1 or TRBD2 (6 bases each). The CDR3 covers 13 residues. In germline, CDR1 is SGHDN, CDR2 FVKESK.

The chain employs TRBV7-2 and TRBJ2-5, with D maybe TRBD2 (5 bases). Deletions cut 5 bases from V and 3 bases from J, with 16 bases between. Germline CDR1 reads SGHTA; CDR2 reads FQGNSA. The CDR3 length is 15 residues. In DNA, the CDR3 is TGTGCCAGCAGCGACGTAGCGAGGGCAAAAGAGACCCAGTACTTC. This gives the protein CASSDVARAKETQYF.